This is a list of T cell receptor beta chains from one sample in a study of blood T cell repertoires in COVID-19. Sequencing used immunoSEQ multiplex PCR; TCRdb keeps in-frame clones, though not all of them. The sample includes 120,000 to 150,000 clones, more than 65% seen only once; the top ten take about 8%. The sequenced sample was peripheral blood. Every receptor here comes from a human donor in a cohort sampled during active COVID-19. CDR3s leave out the opening cysteine and the closing phenylalanine or tryptophan.

v_gene	j_gene	CDR3aa
TRBV21-1	TRBJ1-5	ASSPERRGLDQPQH
TRBV28	TRBJ1-3	ASRQQEKTGNTIY
TRBV11-2	TRBJ1-6	ASSLDATGLGSYNSPLH
TRBV5-1	TRBJ1-1	ASSWTGGTEAF
TRBV7-9	TRBJ1-2	ASSHTGTLDGYT
TRBV5-1	TRBJ2-3	ASSHSQMGGSFTSAKDTQY
TRBV2	TRBJ1-4	ASSEQGDFNEKLF
TRBV9	TRBJ2-3	ASTRRGSLTDTQY
TRBV2	TRBJ1-5	ASSSDARNQPQH
TRBV6-5	TRBJ2-7	ASSYGLAASREQY
TRBV4-1	TRBJ2-7	ASSPGRGGELEQY
TRBV5-1	TRBJ1-5	ASSLGSSGGNQPQH
TRBV7-2	TRBJ2-7	ASSGDRGASYEQY
TRBV12-5	TRBJ1-2	ASGSDNYGYT
TRBV11-2	TRBJ1-4	ASSTGQGVSNEKLF
TRBV7-2	TRBJ2-7	ASSRGYGEQY
TRBV7-6	TRBJ1-2	ASGLGRLNSDYGYT
TRBV5-6	TRBJ1-5	ASSLGRGRNQPQH
TRBV7-9	TRBJ1-1	ASSFQGKSTEAF
TRBV10-3	TRBJ1-2	AISGQGENGYT
TRBV3-1/TRBV3-2	TRBJ2-2	ASSQEQGGGELF
TRBV7-9	TRBJ1-2	ASSLGRSIGYT
TRBV19	TRBJ2-3	ASSIGGGTDTQY
TRBV15	TRBJ2-7	ATSPLTVSYEQY
TRBV18	TRBJ2-7	ASSPTGGEQY
TRBV3-1/TRBV3-2	TRBJ1-5	ASSQGGQGNQPQH
TRBV19	TRBJ1-1	ASSTGTGARRNTEAF
TRBV29-1	TRBJ2-5	SVGQGGETQY
TRBV11-2	TRBJ2-7	ASSLRAGNYEQY